The entry below describes one TCR beta chain. The participants were between roughly 18 and 90 years old and came from about two dozen US areas. This sample was taken from a study of blood T cell repertoires in COVID-19. At the level of the study: There were acute and convalescent COVID-19 samples, and they came from the United States, Italy and Spain.

Per the authors' pipeline: Nucleated cell counts were estimated from reference gene primer amplification. Produced via immunoSEQ multiplex PCR; TCRdb's table is partial and in-frame only. D and trimming come from the DNA, and the V and J calls and clone size come from that table. The repertoire has around 200,000 clones, roughly 82% of them found once; the top ten carry around 6%. Sequencing was performed on PBMCs or T cells enriched from blood (not recorded which). This TCR came from a middle-aged man with acute COVID-19.

The CDR3 sequence: CASRPQGIYGYTF. CDR3 nucleotide sequence: TGTGCCAGCAGACCGCAGGGGATTTATGGCTACACCTTC. The V gene is TRBV12-3 or TRBV12-4, the J gene TRBJ1-2, with D tentatively TRBD1 (6 bases). Trimming cost V 6 bases and J 5 bases, with 13 bases left between them. This CDR3 comprises 13 residues.